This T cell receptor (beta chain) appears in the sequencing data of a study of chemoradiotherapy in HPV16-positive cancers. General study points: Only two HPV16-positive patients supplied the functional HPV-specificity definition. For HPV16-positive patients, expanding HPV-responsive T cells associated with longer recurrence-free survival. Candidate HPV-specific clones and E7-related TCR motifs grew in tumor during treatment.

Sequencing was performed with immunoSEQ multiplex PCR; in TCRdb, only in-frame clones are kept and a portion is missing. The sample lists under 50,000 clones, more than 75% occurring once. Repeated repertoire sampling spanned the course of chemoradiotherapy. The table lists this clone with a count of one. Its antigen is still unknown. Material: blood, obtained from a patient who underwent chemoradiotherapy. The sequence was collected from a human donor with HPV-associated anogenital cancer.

The DNA for the CDR3 is TGTGCCAGCAGTTACACTGGCCAAGAGTCACCCCTCCACTTT. This codes for CASSYTGQESPLHF. The rearrangement uses TRBV6-5 and TRBJ1-6; D gene uncertain. The V gene lost 2 bases and the J gene lost 10 bases, with 12 bases spanning the gap. The CDR3 spans 14 residues. The germline V gene encodes CDR1 MNHEY and CDR2 SVGAGI.